Each of the 10 T cell receptor beta chains below was sequenced from the same sample in a study of graft-versus-host responses after intestinal transplantation. Profiled with immunoSEQ multiplex PCR; TCRdb holds only in-frame clones, not every one. Here the sample spans approximately 60,000 clones, roughly 90% being singletons. Lymphocytes (intraepithelial and lamina propria) were released by processing the graft tissue. The sample was ileum tissue, taken 350 to 400 days after transplant. Receptors originate from a human patient who received an intestinal transplant, so some T cells may come from the graft donor.

This clone came up a few times. The V gene is TRBV9, the J gene TRBJ2-7, with D perhaps being TRBD1 or TRBD2 (7 bases each). V gave up 3 bases and J gave up 5 bases, with 15 bases separating them. The CDR3 runs 14 residues. In germline, CDR1 is SGDLS, CDR2 YYNGEE. CDR3 bases: TGTGCCAGCAGCGGAGGGAGGGGGCTCGACGAGCAGTACTTC. The encoded protein is CASSGGRGLDEQYF.

The V call is TRBV5-1, the J call TRBJ1-1; no firm D call. V lost 4 bases and J 0 bases, leaving 13 bases between the germline ends. The CDR3 loop spans 15 amino acids. CDR1 is SGHRS, CDR2 YFSETQ, per germline. The chain's CDR3 is CASSPQAGLNTEAFF. The CDR3 DNA reads TGCGCCAGCAGCCCCCAGGCGGGGTTGAACACTGAAGCTTTCTTT.

This chain links TRBV5-1 with TRBJ1-5; no clear D. CDR3 length: 13 amino acids. V was cut by 1 base and J by 6 bases, with 8 bases left in between. Germline CDR1 and CDR2: SGHRS and YFSETQ. CDR3 protein: CASSLMGAQPQHF. CDR3 nucleotide sequence: TGCGCCAGCAGCTTGATGGGTGCTCAGCCCCAGCATTTT.

V is TRBV5-6 and J is TRBJ1-5; D perhaps matches TRBD1 (5 bases). The CDR3 length is 15 residues. Germline CDR1 and CDR2: SGHDT and YYEEEE. Trimming took 0 bases from V and 4 from J, leaving 11 bases between them. The CDR3 region has the DNA TGTGCCAGCAGCTTGGTTGGCAGGGAGAATCAGCCCCAGCATTTT. Residues: CASSLVGRENQPQHF.

CDR3 loop: CASSGTGVDYGYTF. The CDR3 DNA follows: TGTGCCAGCAGCGGGACAGGGGTGGACTATGGCTACACCTTC. V is TRBV7-6 and J is TRBJ1-2; 10 bases are a match to TRBD1. Trimming at V came to 5 bases and at J to 3 bases, leaving 3 bases not matched to a gene. CDR3 size: 14 residues. Germline CDR1 SGHVS, CDR2 FNYEAQ.

The chain has TRBV4-1 and TRBJ1-4; D not certain. Trimming removed 1 base from V and 5 bases from J, with 11 bases in between. Germline V gene lookup returns CDR1 MGHRA and CDR2 YSYEKL. The CDR3 totals 15 residues. The CDR3 region is CASSQGKPANEKLFF. The CDR3 DNA reads TGCGCCAGCAGCCAAGGAAAGCCAGCCAATGAAAAACTGTTTTTT.

The chain joins TRBV5-6 to TRBJ1-1, with 7 bases identical to TRBD1. From germline, CDR1 is SGHDT and CDR2 YYEEEE. J lost 6 bases, V lost 7 bases, and 6 bases had no gene match. The CDR3 is 12 residues long. The DNA for the CDR3 is TGTGCCAGCCGATCAGGGGGGTCTGAAGCTTTCTTT. Translation: CASRSGGSEAFF.

J is TRBJ1-5 and V is TRBV5-1; D possibly corresponds to TRBD1 (5 bases). From germline, CDR1 is SGHRS and CDR2 YFSETQ. The CDR3 sequence is 13 residues long. Trimming removed 5 bases from V and 6 bases from J, with 12 bases in between. The CDR3 here is CASRLGEGQPQHF. CDR3 nucleotides: TGCGCCAGCAGGCTAGGGGAGGGTCAGCCCCAGCATTTT.

This clone appeared once. The chain uses TRBV6-1 and TRBJ1-1; D perhaps matches TRBD1 (6 bases). CDR1 and CDR2 (germline): MNHNS, SASEGT. The CDR3 has 16 amino acids. Trimming cost V 2 bases and J 4 bases, with 17 bases left between them. CDR3 residues: CASSEIYGGPGTEAFF. The DNA for the CDR3 is TGTGCCAGCAGTGAAATTTATGGGGGCCCAGGCACTGAAGCTTTCTTT.

This clone occurred once. The rearrangement joins TRBV10-3 to TRBJ1-5; D not certain. CDR1 is ENHRY and CDR2 is SYGVKD in the germline V gene. V shed 0 bases and J shed 8 bases, with 8 bases lying between them. This CDR3 has 13 residues. The DNA for the CDR3 is TGTGCCATCAGTGAGTCACTCTTGGAGCCCCAGCATTTT. It yields the protein CAISESLLEPQHF.